This TCR beta chain was recorded in a study of blood T cell repertoires in COVID-19. Across the whole study: Spain, Italy and the United States supplied samples that represented acute and convalescent COVID-19. T cells, B-cell-depleted T cells, or PBMCs supplied cDNA or gDNA.

The CDR3 has 15 amino acids. V was cut by 1 base and J by 11 bases, with 18 bases left in between. Germline values: CDR1 MNHEY, CDR2 SMNVEV (reference sequence). The authors' processing: Nucleated cell number was recorded as an estimate derived from reference gene primer amplification. Data came from immunoSEQ multiplex PCR; TCRdb stores just in-frame clones and leaves some out. V, J and clone size were drawn from that table, and D and trimming were deduced from the DNA. The table has 150,000 to 200,000 clones, about 88% seen once. The V call is TRBV27, the J call TRBJ1-5; no clear D. This receptor was identified in a man aged 18 to 29 who had recovered from COVID-19. The specimen was peripheral blood. The CDR3 nucleotides read TGTGCCAGCAGTTTATATGGCAACGGGGTGGGTGCCCAGCATTTT. Residues: CASSLYGNGVGAQHF.